The sample holds one count of the clone carrying this TCR beta chain. Antigen unknown. Arm-PCR of CDR3 regions and iRepertoire HTBI primers were the basis on which TCR beta libraries were built. TCRdb processed the multiplex PCR reads anew with MiXCR; each CDR3 protein has one entry. The table shows 500,000 to 700,000 distinct CDR3 sequences, with roughly 15% occurring only once. Germline V gene data show CDR1 as SGHAT and CDR2 as FQNNGV. V lost 0 bases to trimming and J lost 7 bases, with 15 bases between them. This CDR3 comprises 16 residues. As for time point: newly diagnosed GD, antithyroid drugs for less than 3 months. PBMC RNA was the source of the TCR library. The data are from a study of regulatory T cells in long-lasting Graves disease. Looking at the study overall: Patients with new Graves' disease had used antithyroid drugs below 3 months. Study outcomes and limitations: Among the persistent patients, 2,500 to 3,500 public clonotypes were shared, more than the 850 to 1,000 shared among new patients.

The same sample was also used in a study of T cells in Graves' hyperthyroidism and ophthalmopathy. That work adds: No progression to ophthalmopathy during 18 months of follow-up defined stable disease. Most thyroid clonotypes expanded above 0.001 appeared in blood too.

Sequenced material: peripheral blood mononuclear cells (PBMCs), taken at new diagnosis, from a patient treated with antithyroid drugs. The clonotype originates from a woman aged 25 to 45 with Graves disease. The chain combines TRBV11-2 with TRBJ2-2; D remains ambiguous. CDR3 residues: CASSLEWSPLDGELFF. The CDR3 DNA follows: TGTGCCAGCAGCTTAGAGTGGTCCCCCTTGGACGGGGAGCTGTTTTTT.